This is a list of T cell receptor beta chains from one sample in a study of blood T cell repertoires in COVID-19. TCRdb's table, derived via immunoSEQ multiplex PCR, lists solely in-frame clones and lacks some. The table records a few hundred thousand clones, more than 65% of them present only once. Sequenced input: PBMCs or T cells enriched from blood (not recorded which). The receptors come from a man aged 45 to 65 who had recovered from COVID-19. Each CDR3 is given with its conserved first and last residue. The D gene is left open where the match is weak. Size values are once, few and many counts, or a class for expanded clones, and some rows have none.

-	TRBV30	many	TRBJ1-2	TGTGCCTGGACTGACAGCTATGGCTACACCTTC	CAWTDSYGYTF
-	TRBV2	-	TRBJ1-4	TGTGCCAGCCATGACAGATCATTATCTGAAAAACTGTTTTTT	CASHDRSLSEKLFF
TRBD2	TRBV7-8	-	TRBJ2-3	TGTGCCAGCAGCCCTCGAACTAGCGGGGGGAGCACAGATACGCAGTATTTT	CASSPRTSGGSTDTQYF
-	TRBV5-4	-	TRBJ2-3	TGTGCCAGCAGCTCCAACACAGAGCCCACAGATACGCAGTATTTT	CASSSNTEPTDTQYF
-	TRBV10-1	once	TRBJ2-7	TGCGCCAGCAGTGAGAGGAAGGGCAGGGGATTTAAGGAGCAGTACTTC	CASSERKGRGFKEQYF
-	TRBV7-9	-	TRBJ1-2	TGTGCCAGCAGCTTGGCCTTCTTCGGCTACACCTTC	CASSLAFFGYTF
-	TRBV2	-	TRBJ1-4	TGTGCCAGCAGTGAAGGCGTCGGAAAACTGTTTTTT	CASSEGVGKLFF
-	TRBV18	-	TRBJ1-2	TGTGCCAGCTCACCACGGCAGGCGAACAACTATGGCTACACCTTC	CASSPRQANNYGYTF
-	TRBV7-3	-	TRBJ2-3	TGTGCCAGCAGCCGTGACAGGACCACAGATACGCAGTATTTT	CASSRDRTTDTQYF
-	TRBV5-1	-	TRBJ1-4	TGCGCCAGCAGCTTGAAGGACGGGGTTGAAAAACTGTTTTTT	CASSLKDGVEKLFF
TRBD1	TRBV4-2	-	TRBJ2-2	TGTGCCAGCAGCCCAGGACAGGGAGAGAGGCACCGGGAGCTGTTTTTT	CASSPGQGERHRELFF
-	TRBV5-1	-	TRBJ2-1	TGCGCCAGCAGCGAGACTGCCACGTCGTACAATGAGCAGTTCTTC	CASSETATSYNEQFF
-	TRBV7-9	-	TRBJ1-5	TGTGCCAGCAGCTCCGCACGGGGGTATAGCAATCAGCCCCAGCATTTT	CASSSARGYSNQPQHF
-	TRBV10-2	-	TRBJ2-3	TGCGCCAGCTACAGCGATACGCAGTATTTT	CASYSDTQYF
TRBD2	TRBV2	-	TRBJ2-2	TGTGCCAGCAGTAAGGGACTAGCAGGCGGGGAGCTGTTTTTT	CASSKGLAGGELFF
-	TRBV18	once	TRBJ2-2	TGTGCCAGCTCGTTGGTAGCGCTTAGAACCGGGGAGCTGTTTTTT	CASSLVALRTGELFF
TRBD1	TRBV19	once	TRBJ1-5	TGTGCCAGTAGTGTCAACAGGGGGCGCAATCAGCCCCAGCATTTT	CASSVNRGRNQPQHF
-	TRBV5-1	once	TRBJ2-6	TGCGCCAGCAGCCCACTGGCAGGGGCTGGGGCCAACGTCCTGACTTTC	CASSPLAGAGANVLTF
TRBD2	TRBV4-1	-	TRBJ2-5	TGCGCCAGCAGCCAAGTCGGGACTAGCAGCGAGACCCAGTACTTC	CASSQVGTSSETQYF
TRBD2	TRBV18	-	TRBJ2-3	TGTGCCAGCTCACCTACGGGAGCGGGATCAACTAGCACAGATACGCAGTATTTT	CASSPTGAGSTSTDTQYF
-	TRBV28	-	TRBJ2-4	TGTGCCAGCAGAGTTCCCTCGTATCCCGCAGACATTCAGTACTTC	CASRVPSYPADIQYF
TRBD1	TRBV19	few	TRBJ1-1	TGTGCCAGTAGTTCGCCGGGACAGGGGCCAGGGGGTCGCTTCGGTGGTTCAGCTTTCTTT	CASSSPGQGPGGRFGGSAFF
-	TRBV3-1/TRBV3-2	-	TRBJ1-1	TGTGCCAGCAGCCGTACGGGGGGGGACACTGAAGCTTTCTTT	CASSRTGGDTEAFF
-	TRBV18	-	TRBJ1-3	TGTGCCAGCTCACCTCGGGACACCATCTCGGGTCCCACTGGAAACACCATATATTTT	CASSPRDTISGPTGNTIYF
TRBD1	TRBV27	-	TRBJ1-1	TGTGCCAGCAGTTTATTAAGGACAGGGGGTCTTTTAAGGGGGAACACTGAAGCTTTCTTT	CASSLLRTGGLLRGNTEAFF
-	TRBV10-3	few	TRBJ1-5	TGTGCCATCAGTGGGACGGGGAGCAATCAGCCCCAGCATTTT	CAISGTGSNQPQHF
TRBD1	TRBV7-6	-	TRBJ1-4	TGTGCCAGCAGCTTAAGGGACAGGGATTTAATTTTAGGTGAAAAACTGTTTTTT	CASSLRDRDLILGEKLFF
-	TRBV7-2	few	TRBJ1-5	TGTGCCAGCAGCTTAGGTGGTGGGGCCAATCAGCCCCAGCATTTT	CASSLGGGANQPQHF
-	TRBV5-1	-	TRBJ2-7	TGCGCCAGCAGCTTGGAGGACACTTCCTACGAGCAGTACTTC	CASSLEDTSYEQYF
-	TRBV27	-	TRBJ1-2	TGTGCCAGCAGTTTAAGACAGCACTATGGCTACACCTTC	CASSLRQHYGYTF
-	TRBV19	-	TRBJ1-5	TGTGCCAGTAGTATGTGGGAGAATCAGCCCCAGCATTTT	CASSMWENQPQHF
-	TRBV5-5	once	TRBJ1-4	TGTGCCAGCAGCTTGGCTTCAGGGACTAATGAAAAACTGTTTTTT	CASSLASGTNEKLFF
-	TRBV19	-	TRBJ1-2	TGTGCCAGTAGTACGAACGACAGAGTCTATGGCTACACCTTC	CASSTNDRVYGYTF
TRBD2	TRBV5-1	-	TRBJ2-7	TGCGCCAGCAGCGGCGGGACTAGCGGCAACGAGCAGTACTTC	CASSGGTSGNEQYF
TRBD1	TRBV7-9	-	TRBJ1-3	TGTGCCAGCAGCTTAGCAGGGGGCATAAGTGGAAACACCATATATTTT	CASSLAGGISGNTIYF
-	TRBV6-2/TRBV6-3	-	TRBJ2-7	TGTGCCAGCAGTTACGAGGGACACAACGAGCAGTACTTC	CASSYEGHNEQYF
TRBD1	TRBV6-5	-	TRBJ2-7	TGTGCCAGCAGTTACTCCTCAGGGGGAAGCTTCGAGCAGTACTTC	CASSYSSGGSFEQYF
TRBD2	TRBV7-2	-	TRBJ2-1	TGTGCCAGCAGCTTAGATAGCGGGAGGGCCAATGAGCAGTTCTTC	CASSLDSGRANEQFF
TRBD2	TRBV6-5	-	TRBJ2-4	TGTGCCAGCAGTAGACCGGGACTAGCGGGCGACATTCAGTACTTC	CASSRPGLAGDIQYF
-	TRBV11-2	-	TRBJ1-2	TGTGCCAGCAGCCCGCGGACAACTTATGGCTACACCTTC	CASSPRTTYGYTF
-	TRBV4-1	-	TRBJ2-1	TGCGCCAGCAGCCAAGAAGGCAGGCATTCCTACAATGAGCAGTTCTTC	CASSQEGRHSYNEQFF
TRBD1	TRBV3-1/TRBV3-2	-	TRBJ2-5	TGTGCCAGCAGCTTAAAGTATAGGGGGCTCCTCCAAGAGACCCAGTACTTC	CASSLKYRGLLQETQYF
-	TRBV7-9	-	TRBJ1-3	TGTGCCAGCAGCTTTGGCAGTCGATCTGGAAACACCATATATTTT	CASSFGSRSGNTIYF
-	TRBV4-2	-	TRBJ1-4	TGTGCCAGCAGCCAAGCTTATTCTTCGGGCAGGGGAGCTAATGAAAAACTGTTTTTT	CASSQAYSSGRGANEKLFF
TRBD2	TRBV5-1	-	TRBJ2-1	TGCGCCAGCAGCTTGGAGTCTAGCGGGGGGTGGAATGAGCAGTTCTTC	CASSLESSGGWNEQFF
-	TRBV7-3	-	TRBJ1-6	TGTGCCAGCAGCCTCACCGGGACTGAAAATTCACCCCTCCACTTT	CASSLTGTENSPLHF
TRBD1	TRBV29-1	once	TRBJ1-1	TGCAGCGTCGAGAAGGACAGGGCGAACACTGAAGCTTTCTTT	CSVEKDRANTEAFF
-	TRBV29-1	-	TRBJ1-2	TGCAGCGTTGTAGGGGTCGACGGCTACACCTTC	CSVVGVDGYTF
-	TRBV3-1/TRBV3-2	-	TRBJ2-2	TGTGCCAGCAGCCAATCCGGGTACACCGGGGAGCTGTTTTTT	CASSQSGYTGELFF
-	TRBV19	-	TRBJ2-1	TGTGCCAGTAGTATAACTTCGACTAGTTTGGAGCAGTTCTTC	CASSITSTSLEQFF
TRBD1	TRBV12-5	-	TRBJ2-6	TGTGCTAGTCGAGGGACAGGGGTTTCTGGGGCCAACGTCCTGACTTTC	CASRGTGVSGANVLTF
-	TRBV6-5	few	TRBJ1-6	TGTGCCAGCAGCAATTCAGGGATAGGGTCACCCCTCCACTTT	CASSNSGIGSPLHF
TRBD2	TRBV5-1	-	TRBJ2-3	TGCGCCAGCAGCTTCTCGGCGGGGGGGTTTATTGATACGCAGTATTTT	CASSFSAGGFIDTQYF
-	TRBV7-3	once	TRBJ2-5	TGTGCCAGCAGCTCTACTGGCGGGGAGACCCAGTACTTC	CASSSTGGETQYF
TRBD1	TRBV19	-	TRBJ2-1	TGTGCCAGTAGTATAGGGACAGGGACCCTAAATGAGCAGTTCTTC	CASSIGTGTLNEQFF
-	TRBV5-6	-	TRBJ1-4	TGTGCCAGCAGCTCCCTCCGGTCAACTAATGAAAAACTGTTTTTT	CASSSLRSTNEKLFF
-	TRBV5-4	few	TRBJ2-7	TGTGCCACACGTGAGGGTGAGGAGCAGTACTTC	CATREGEEQYF
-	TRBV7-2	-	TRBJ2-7	TGTGCCAGCAGCTTAGATGCAGGTGTATTTGCATACGAGCAGTACTTC	CASSLDAGVFAYEQYF
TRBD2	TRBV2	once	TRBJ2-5	TGTGCCTCGCGGGGGGGCCAAGAGACCCAGTACTTC	CASRGGQETQYF